This section outlines one T cell receptor beta chain sequence together with its context. These data belong to a study of blood T cell repertoires in COVID-19. Whole-study context: The origin of the acute and convalescent COVID-19 samples was the United States, Italy and Spain. Sources were T cells, B-cell-depleted T cells, or PBMCs; the material itself was cDNA or gDNA.

In the source study's methods: It was from reference gene primer amplification that nucleated cell counts were estimated. Clones were sequenced by immunoSEQ multiplex PCR, and TCRdb holds only the in-frame ones, with some missing. That table is the source of V, J and clone size, and D and trimming were worked out from the DNA. The data show some 240,000 clones, around 86% seen once. Germline values: CDR1 MGHRA, CDR2 YSYEKL. V lost 1 base, J lost 5 bases, and 11 bases lay in between. CDR3 length: 15 amino acids. The specimen was peripheral blood. This sequence joins TRBV4-1 and TRBJ1-4; a possible D gene is TRBD1 (6 bases). The receptor was derived from an older woman with active or convalescent COVID-19. CDR3 in amino acids: CASSQVSGQNEKLFF. The CDR3 nucleotides are TGCGCCAGCAGCCAAGTCTCCGGACAGAATGAAAAACTGTTTTTT.